The T cell receptor (beta chain) under discussion was sequenced for a study of T cell responses to AZD1222 COVID-19 vaccine. Study-wide results and caveats: Donors in the cohort were predominantly white British and more often female, and clonal diversity was possibly underestimated. Baseline seropositivity occurred in only a handful of AZD1222 recipients. Spike-specific TCR breadth and depth both grew after two AZD1222 doses.

Points on this clone: What it binds is not known.

Only in-frame clones appear in the TCRdb table, and some are missing; sequencing was by immunoSEQ multiplex PCR. The sample lists about 210,000 clones, less than 95% occurring once. This CDR3 has 14 amino acids. Losses at the gene ends were 6 bases for V and 3 bases for J; bases not matched to a gene: 6. Germline V gene data show CDR1 as MDHEN and CDR2 as SYDVKM. The material was peripheral blood, obtained 28 days after the second dose of the MenACWY control vaccine. The rearrangement links TRBV28 to TRBJ2-7, with 9 bases lining up with TRBD1. The origin of this receptor is an adult who received the MenACWY meningococcal vaccine as a control. The CDR3 region is CASRGGTGLYEQYF. The CDR3 DNA reads as TGTGCCAGCAGGGGGGGGACAGGGCTCTACGAGCAGTACTTC. Complete variable domain (other parts from reference TRBV28 and TRBJ2-7): DVKVTQSSRYLVKRTGEKVFLECVQDMDHENMFWYRQDPGLGLRLIYFSYDVKMKEKGDIPEGYSVSREKKERFSLILESASTNQTSMYLCASRGGTGLYEQYFGPGTRLTVT.